The sequence of this TCR beta chain was determined in a study of T cells in Graves' hyperthyroidism and ophthalmopathy. The study, taken as a whole, reports: The blood repertoire included most of the expanded thyroid clonotypes above 0.001.

To note about this clonotype: Its antigen is as yet unknown.

TCR beta CDR3 regions were amplified from RNA. Primed by the HTBI set, a first-round RT-PCR was run on the TCR CDR3. Via MiXCR, TCRdb re-called the multiplex PCR reads, giving one row per CDR3 protein. This table has about 640,000 distinct CDR3 sequences, roughly 20% appearing once. Trimming took 5 bases from V and 0 from J; bases not matched to a gene: 16. The CDR3 has 20 residues. This rearrangement joins TRBV12-3 or TRBV12-4 to TRBJ2-5, with TRBD2 matching 12 bases. This sequence originates from a young man with Graves' ophthalmopathy. The sample consisted of blood. The CDR3 is CASSIARWTSGKGYQETQYF. The DNA for the CDR3 is TGTGCCAGCAGTATCGCCAGGTGGACTAGCGGGAAAGGGTACCAAGAGACCCAGTACTTC.